The sequence of this TCR beta chain was determined in a study of a mutant IDH1 vaccine in newly diagnosed glioma. Background on the study: Patients got their first vaccination 4-6 weeks after radiotherapy alone, or with temozolomide cycles.

Time point indicated: week 47, end of study. In the vaccine, a single dose held 300 ug of the mutant IDH1 20-mer peptide, along with topical imiquimod. To note about this clone: Antigen specificity is unknown.

There are 13 residues in the CDR3. V was pared by 6 bases and J by 4 bases, with 9 bases between. Germline values: CDR1 MNHEY, CDR2 SMNVEV (reference sequence). Sequencing was performed with immunoSEQ multiplex PCR; in TCRdb, only in-frame clones are kept and a portion is missing. The data contain tens of thousands of clones, around four fifths of them seen just once; the ten biggest clones take up around 5.3%. V is TRBV27 and J is TRBJ1-4; D is uncertain. The TCR sequence derives from a man between 35 and 55 years old with glioma. This specimen was PBMCs, taken from a glioma patient whose treatment included an IDH1 peptide vaccine. The CDR3 DNA follows: TGTGCCAGCAGAAAGCAGGTTAATGAAAAACTGTTTTTT. Encoded protein: CASRKQVNEKLFF.